This T cell receptor beta chain was sequenced during a study of blood T cells in healthy people across ages. This clonotype was recorded a few times. Then a second PCR, running roughly 7 to 11 cycles, was carried out with a sample-barcoded 5' primer and a J-beta primer mix. A template-switch adaptor with 12 random nucleotides tagged each cDNA molecule. TCRdb fed the 5' RACE reads into MiXCR, producing one record per CDR3 protein. The table records more than 650,000 distinct CDR3 sequences, roughly 25% of them present only once. Germline V gives CDR1 SGHRS, CDR2 YFSETQ. The CDR3 spans 15 residues. The V and J ends lost 8 bases and 4 bases respectively, with 21 bases between them. These data also featured in a second study, about T cells of mothers and their children.

The material sequenced was blood. The sequence was collected from a boy between 10 and 17 years old in good health. This chain joins TRBV5-1 and TRBJ2-5, with D tentatively TRBD1 or TRBD2 (6 bases each). The DNA of the CDR3 is TGCGCCAGTTCCGAGAGGGGGGAAACCTTAGAGACCCAGTACTTC. Amino acids: CASSERGETLETQYF.